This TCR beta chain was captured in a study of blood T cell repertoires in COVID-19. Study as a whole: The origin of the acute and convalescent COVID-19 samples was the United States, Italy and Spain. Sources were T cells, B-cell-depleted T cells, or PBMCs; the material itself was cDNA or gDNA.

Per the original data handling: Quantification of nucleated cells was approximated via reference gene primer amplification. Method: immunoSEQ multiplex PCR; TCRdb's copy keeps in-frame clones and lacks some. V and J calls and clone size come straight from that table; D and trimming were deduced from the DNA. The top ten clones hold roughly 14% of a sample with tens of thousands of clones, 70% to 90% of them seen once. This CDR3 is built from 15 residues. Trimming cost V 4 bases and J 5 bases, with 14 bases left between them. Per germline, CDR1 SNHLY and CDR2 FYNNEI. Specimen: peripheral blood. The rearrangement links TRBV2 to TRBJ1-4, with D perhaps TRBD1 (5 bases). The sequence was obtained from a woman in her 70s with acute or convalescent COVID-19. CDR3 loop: CASSVMGGVNEKLFF. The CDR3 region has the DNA TGTGCCAGCAGTGTGATGGGGGGTGTGAATGAAAAACTGTTTTTT.